This paragraph reports one T cell receptor (beta chain). The antigen is undetermined. This specimen belongs to a study of cytomegalovirus exposure and HLA in healthy donors. Across the study: For the approximately 400 genotyped donors, 75% to 90% fell within the Caucasian-associated ancestry cluster.

V lost 1 base to trimming and J lost 4 bases, with 14 bases between them. Looked up from germline, CDR1 is SGHVS and CDR2 is FQNEAQ. The length of the CDR3 is 16 residues. Study-level findings and limits: Common viral pathogens (according to a later analysis) appeared linked to several of the most significant clusters. Most TCR sequences were uncommon, yet certain public TCRs appeared in many donors.

The PCR employed 60 Vbeta primers together with 13 Jbeta primers. Original data processing: In a later analysis, of some 80 million unique beta chains, about 10 million appeared in at least two donors. TCRdb's table, derived via immunoSEQ multiplex PCR, lists solely in-frame clones and lacks some. V, J and clone size are those of that table, while D and trimming were read from the DNA. The sample records over 110,000 clones, about 79% being singletons. V gene TRBV7-8 combines with J gene TRBJ2-1; possible D gene TRBD2, 5 bases. Sequencing was done on a sample of PBMCs. The TCR sequence derives from a male donor in good health and CMV-seronegative. The CDR3 loop is CASSLEGLAKYNEQFF. The CDR3 DNA is TGTGCCAGCAGCTTAGAAGGGCTAGCTAAGTACAATGAGCAGTTCTTC.